These 11 T cell receptor beta chains originate from one sample sequenced in a study of cytomegalovirus exposure and HLA in healthy donors. Primers: 60 Vbeta forward and 13 Jbeta reverse. Data came from immunoSEQ multiplex PCR; TCRdb stores just in-frame clones and leaves some out. This table holds 100,000 to 150,000 clones, around 75% found once. The sequencing input was PBMCs. The source is a man between 60 and 75 years old in good health and CMV-seropositive.

This clone was recorded once. This chain joins TRBV6-1 and TRBJ2-4, with D possibly matching TRBD1 (6 bases). Germline assignment: CDR1 MNHNS and CDR2 SASEGT. V was cut by 9 bases and J by 4 bases, with 13 bases left in between. CDR3 length: 13 residues. The CDR3 loop reads CASVQGNKNIQYF. DNA of the CDR3: TGTGCCAGTGTACAGGGTAATAAAAACATTCAGTACTTC.

The V gene is TRBV29-1, the J gene TRBJ2-3, with TRBD1 as a possible D gene (6 bases). The CDR3 has 13 residues. CDR1 is SQVTM and CDR2 is ANQGSEA in the germline V gene. V gave up 7 bases and J gave up 3 bases, with 14 bases separating them. The CDR3: CSGNRDGTDTQYF. The DNA for the CDR3 is TGCAGCGGGAACAGGGACGGGACAGATACGCAGTATTTT.

This clone was seen just once. The chain joins TRBV25-1 to TRBJ1-3; D gene uncertain. V was cut by 3 bases and J by 0 bases, with 6 bases left in between. The CDR3 is 14 amino acids. Germline CDR1 MGHDK, CDR2 SYGVNS. The CDR3 nucleotides are TGTGCCAGCAGTGACCCGAGCTCTGGAAACACCATATATTTT. Encoded protein: CASSDPSSGNTIYF.

The chain combines TRBV27 with TRBJ2-3; a weak D match, TRBD2 (6 bases). Germline loops: CDR1 MNHEY, CDR2 SMNVEV (reference sequence). The V and J ends lost 6 bases and 5 bases respectively, with 21 bases between them. CDR3 length: 16 amino acids. The CDR3 DNA reads as TGTGCCAGCAGCTCTAAAGCGGGTTCTACCGGAGATACGCAGTATTTT. Residues: CASSSKAGSTGDTQYF.

V and J are TRBV11-3 and TRBJ1-5; tentative D call: TRBD1 (5 bases). Germline values: CDR1 SGHNT, CDR2 YENEEA. The CDR3 has 16 residues. Deletions cut 1 base from V and 0 bases from J, with 10 bases between. The CDR3 loop is CASSLGLGGSNQPQHF. As DNA, the CDR3 is TGTGCCAGCAGCTTAGGACTGGGGGGTAGCAATCAGCCCCAGCATTTT.

This clone occurred a few times. The chain is built from TRBV4-1 and TRBJ2-7; TRBD1 might be the D (5 bases). The germline V gene encodes CDR1 MGHRA and CDR2 YSYEKL. This CDR3 has 14 residues. Trimming stripped 4 bases from V and 0 bases from J, with 10 bases between. CDR3 sequence (DNA): TGCGCCAGCAGCCGCAGGGTCGGCTCCTACGAGCAGTACTTC. This sequence encodes CASSRRVGSYEQYF.

This chain connects TRBV18 to TRBJ1-4; maybe TRBD1 (6 bases). This CDR3 contains 16 residues. The V gene's germline CDR1 is KGHSH and CDR2 LQKENI. V dropped 0 bases and J dropped 6 bases, with 14 bases sitting between them. The CDR3 DNA follows: TGTGCCAGCTCACCACCGGAGGCAGGGGTCCATGAAAAACTGTTTTTT. Translated, it gives CASSPPEAGVHEKLFF.

The chain couples TRBV4-1 to TRBJ2-5; TRBD1 matches 7 bases. The ends lost 5 bases at V and 5 bases at J; junction bases unmatched: 8. CDR3 length: 14 residues. Germline loops: CDR1 MGHRA, CDR2 YSYEKL. CDR3 nucleotide sequence: TGCGCCAGCAGCAAAGGGGGCGCAGGGGAGACCCAGTACTTC. Its translation is CASSKGGAGETQYF.

This clone is labeled large (0.1 to 1%). The chain combines TRBV21-1 with TRBJ2-7; the table names TRBD1, a call not compared with the DNA. TRBV21-1 is a pseudogene segment. The CDR3 runs to 12 residues. The CDR3 reads CAKQGFSYEQYF. In DNA form, the CDR3 reads TGTGCCAAACAGGGTTTTTCCTACGAGCAGTACTTC.

The CDR3 is CASSEDSQINYGYTF. CDR3 DNA sequence: TGTGCCAGCAGTGAGGACAGCCAGATTAACTATGGCTACACCTTC. This chain joins TRBV2 and TRBJ1-2, with D possibly being TRBD1 (6 bases). Germline CDR1 SNHLY, CDR2 FYNNEI. The CDR3 is made up of 15 amino acids. The V end lost 3 bases, the J end lost 1 base, and 12 bases lay between the germline ends.

This clone was observed once. This chain links TRBV10-2 with TRBJ2-5; 15 bases map to TRBD2. CDR3 length equals 17 residues. V gave up 5 bases and J gave up 4 bases; unmatched junction bases: 8. Germline V gene sequence: CDR1 WSHSY, CDR2 SAAADI. CDR3 sequence: CASSRGLAGGQGETQYF. DNA for the CDR3: TGCGCCAGCAGTCGCGGACTAGCGGGGGGGCAGGGAGAGACCCAGTACTTC.